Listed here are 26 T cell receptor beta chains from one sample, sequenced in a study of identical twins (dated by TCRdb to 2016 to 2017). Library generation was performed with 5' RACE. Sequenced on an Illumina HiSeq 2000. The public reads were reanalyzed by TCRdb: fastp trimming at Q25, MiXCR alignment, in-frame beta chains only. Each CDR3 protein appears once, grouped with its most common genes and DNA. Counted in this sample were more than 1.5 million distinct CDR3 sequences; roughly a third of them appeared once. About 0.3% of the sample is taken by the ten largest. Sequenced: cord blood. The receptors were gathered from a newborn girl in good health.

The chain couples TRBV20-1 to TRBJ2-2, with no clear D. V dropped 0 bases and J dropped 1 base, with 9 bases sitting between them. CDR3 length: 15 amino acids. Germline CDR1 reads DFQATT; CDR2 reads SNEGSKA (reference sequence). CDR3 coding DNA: TGCAGTGCTAGAGATCCACCAGGGAACACCGGGGAGCTGTTTTTT. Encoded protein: CSARDPPGNTGELFF.

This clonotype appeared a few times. This chain's CDR3 is CASSSPPVAAGLAGGHYNEQFF. CDR3 nucleotide sequence: TGTGCCAGCAGCTCGCCCCCCGTGGCAGCGGGACTAGCGGGGGGACACTACAATGAGCAGTTCTTC. The J gene is TRBJ2-1, the V gene TRBV11-2; the match to TRBD2 covers 15 bases. CDR1 and CDR2 (germline): SGHAT, FQNNGV. The trim removed 4 bases at V and 3 bases at J, leaving 19 bases unmatched. The CDR3 totals 22 residues.

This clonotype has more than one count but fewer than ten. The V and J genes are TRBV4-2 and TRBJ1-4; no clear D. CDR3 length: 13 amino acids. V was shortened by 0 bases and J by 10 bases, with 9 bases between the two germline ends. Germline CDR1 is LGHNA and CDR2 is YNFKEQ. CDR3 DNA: TGTGCCAGCAGCCAAGAGCGGGCCAGAAAACTGTTTTTT. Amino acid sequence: CASSQERARKLFF.

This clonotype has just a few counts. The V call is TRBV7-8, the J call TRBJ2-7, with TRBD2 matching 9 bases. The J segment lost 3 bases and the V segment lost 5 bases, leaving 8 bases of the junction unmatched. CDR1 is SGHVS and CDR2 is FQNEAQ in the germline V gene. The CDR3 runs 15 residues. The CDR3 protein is CASSPGLASNYEQYF. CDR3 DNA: TGTGCCAGCAGCCCCGGACTAGCGTCGAACTACGAGCAGTACTTC.

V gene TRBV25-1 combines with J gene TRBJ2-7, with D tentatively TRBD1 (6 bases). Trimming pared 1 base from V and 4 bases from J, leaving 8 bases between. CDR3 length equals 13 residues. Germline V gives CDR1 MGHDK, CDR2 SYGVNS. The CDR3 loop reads CASSESGVYEQYF. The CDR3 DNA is TGTGCCAGCAGTGAATCAGGGGTTTACGAGCAGTACTTC.

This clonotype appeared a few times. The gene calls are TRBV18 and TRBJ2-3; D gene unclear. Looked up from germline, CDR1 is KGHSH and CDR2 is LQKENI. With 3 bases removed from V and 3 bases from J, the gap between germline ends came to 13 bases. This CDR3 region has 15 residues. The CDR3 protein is CASSPEALVTDTQYF. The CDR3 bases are TGTGCCAGCTCACCGGAAGCTCTAGTAACAGATACGCAGTATTTT.

The CDR3, as DNA: TGCAGTGCCGGCTCAGGGGGGAACAATGAGCAGTACTTC. This translates into CSAGSGGNNEQYF. The genes are TRBV20-1 and TRBJ2-5, with a weak D call TRBD1 (7 bases). CDR3 size: 13 residues. Germline CDR1 and CDR2: DFQATT and SNEGSKA (reference sequence). V was cut by 6 bases and J by 11 bases, with 22 bases left in between.

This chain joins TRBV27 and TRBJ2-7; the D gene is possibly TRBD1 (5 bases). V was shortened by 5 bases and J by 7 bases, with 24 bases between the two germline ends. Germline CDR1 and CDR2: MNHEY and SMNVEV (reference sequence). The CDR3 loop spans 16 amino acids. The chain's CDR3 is CASSPTLDSINNEQYF. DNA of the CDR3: TGTGCCAGCAGTCCCACCCTCGACAGCATAAACAATGAGCAGTACTTC.

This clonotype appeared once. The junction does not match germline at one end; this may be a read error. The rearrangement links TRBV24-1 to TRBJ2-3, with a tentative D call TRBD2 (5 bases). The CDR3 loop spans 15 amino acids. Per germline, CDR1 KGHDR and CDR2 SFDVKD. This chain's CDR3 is CATSETPEGTDTRYF. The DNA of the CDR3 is TGTGCCACCAGTGAGACCCCCGAGGGCACAGATACGCGGTATTTT.

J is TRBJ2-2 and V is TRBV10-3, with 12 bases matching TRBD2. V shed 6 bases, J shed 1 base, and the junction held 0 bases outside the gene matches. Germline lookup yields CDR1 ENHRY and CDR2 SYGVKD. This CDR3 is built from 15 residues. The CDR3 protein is CAIRGLAGNTGELFF. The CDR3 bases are TGTGCCATCAGGGGACTAGCGGGGAACACCGGGGAGCTGTTTTTT.

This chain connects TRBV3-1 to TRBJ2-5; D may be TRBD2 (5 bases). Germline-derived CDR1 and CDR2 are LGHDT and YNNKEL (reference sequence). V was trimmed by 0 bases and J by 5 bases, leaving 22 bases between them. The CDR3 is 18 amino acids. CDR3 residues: CASSQDPRWLLRGETQYF. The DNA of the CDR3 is TGTGCCAGCAGCCAAGATCCCCGATGGCTCCTTAGAGGGGAGACCCAGTACTTC.

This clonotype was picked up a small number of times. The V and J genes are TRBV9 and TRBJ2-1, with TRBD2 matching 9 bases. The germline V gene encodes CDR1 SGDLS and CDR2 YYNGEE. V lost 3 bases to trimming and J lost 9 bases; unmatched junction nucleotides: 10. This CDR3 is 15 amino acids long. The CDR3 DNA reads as TGTGCCAGCAGCGCTATGGGGACTAGCATGGGTGAGCAGTTCTTC. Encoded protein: CASSAMGTSMGEQFF.

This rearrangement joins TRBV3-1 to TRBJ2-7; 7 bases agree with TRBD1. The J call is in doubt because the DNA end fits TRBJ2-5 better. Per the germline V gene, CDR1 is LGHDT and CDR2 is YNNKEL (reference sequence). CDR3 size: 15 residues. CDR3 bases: TGTGCCAGCAGCCAAGATTCTCGGACAGGTGGGACCCAGTACTTC. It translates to CASSQDSRTGGTQYF.

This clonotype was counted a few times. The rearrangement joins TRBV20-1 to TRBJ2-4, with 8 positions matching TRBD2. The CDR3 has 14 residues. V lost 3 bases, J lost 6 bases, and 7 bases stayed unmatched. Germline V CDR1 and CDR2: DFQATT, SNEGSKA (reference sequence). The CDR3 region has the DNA TGCAGTGCTAGTTTTACTAGCGGACTAAACATTCAGTACTTC. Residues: CSASFTSGLNIQYF.

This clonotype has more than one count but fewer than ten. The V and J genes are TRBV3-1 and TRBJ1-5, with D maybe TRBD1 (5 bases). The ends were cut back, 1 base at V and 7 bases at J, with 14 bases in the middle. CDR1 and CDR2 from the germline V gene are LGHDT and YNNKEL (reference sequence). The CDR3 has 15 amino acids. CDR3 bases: TGTGCCAGCAGCCAAGGGCCTAATTGGGACCAGCCCCAGCATTTT. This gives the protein CASSQGPNWDQPQHF.

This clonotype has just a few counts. The CDR3 protein is CATKQGAETQYF. DNA for the CDR3: TGTGCCACTAAACAGGGGGCAGAGACCCAGTACTTC. The genes are TRBV10-3 and TRBJ2-5, with 9 bases lining up with TRBD1. Germline values: CDR1 ENHRY, CDR2 SYGVKD. V trimming: 10 bases; J trimming: 4 bases; junction bases outside the gene matches: 4. This CDR3 has 12 amino acids.

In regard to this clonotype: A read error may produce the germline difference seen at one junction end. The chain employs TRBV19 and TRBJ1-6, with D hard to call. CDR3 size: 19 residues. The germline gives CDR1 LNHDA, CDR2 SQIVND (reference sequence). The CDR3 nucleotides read TGTGCCAGTAGTATCGGCCTCATGAGGGCTTCGAATAGGAATTCACCCCCCCACTTT. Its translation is CASSIGLMRASNRNSPPHF.

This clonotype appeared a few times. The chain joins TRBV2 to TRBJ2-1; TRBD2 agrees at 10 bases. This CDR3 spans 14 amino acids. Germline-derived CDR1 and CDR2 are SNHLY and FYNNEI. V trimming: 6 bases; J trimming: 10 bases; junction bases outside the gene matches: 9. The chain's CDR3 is CASRVPGLASEQFF. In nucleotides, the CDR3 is TGTGCCAGCAGAGTACCGGGACTAGCGTCGGAGCAGTTCTTC.

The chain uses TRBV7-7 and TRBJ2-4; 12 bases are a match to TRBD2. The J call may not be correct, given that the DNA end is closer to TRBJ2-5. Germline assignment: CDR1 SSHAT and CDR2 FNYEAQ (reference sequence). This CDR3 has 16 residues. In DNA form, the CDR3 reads TGTGCTAGCGGCCCTCGACTAGCGGGAGTAGGAGAGACCCAGTACTTC. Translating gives CASGPRLAGVGETQYF.

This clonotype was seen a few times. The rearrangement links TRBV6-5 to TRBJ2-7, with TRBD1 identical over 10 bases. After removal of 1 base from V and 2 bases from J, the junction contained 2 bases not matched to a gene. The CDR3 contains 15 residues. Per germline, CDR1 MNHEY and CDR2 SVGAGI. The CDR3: CASSYWGQGTYEQYF. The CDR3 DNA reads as TGTGCCAGCAGTTACTGGGGACAGGGGACCTACGAGCAGTACTTC.

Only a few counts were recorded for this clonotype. CDR3 sequence reads: CSARTTWGVRYEQYF. CDR3 sequence (DNA): TGCAGTGCTAGGACGACATGGGGAGTTCGATACGAGCAGTACTTC. V is TRBV20-1 and J is TRBJ2-7; the D gene is possibly TRBD2 (5 bases). Per germline, CDR1 DFQATT and CDR2 SNEGSKA (reference sequence). Deletions cut 3 bases from V and 4 bases from J, with 19 bases between. This CDR3 is built from 15 residues.

The CDR3 sequence: CASSRGTGRSTDTQYF. CDR3 DNA: TGCGCCAGCAGCCGTGGGACAGGGAGGAGCACAGATACGCAGTATTTT. V is TRBV4-1 and J is TRBJ2-3; 9 nucleotides align to TRBD1. Germline V lookup: CDR1 MGHRA, CDR2 YSYEKL. The ends lost 4 bases at V and 0 bases at J; junction bases unmatched: 5. CDR3 length: 16 amino acids.

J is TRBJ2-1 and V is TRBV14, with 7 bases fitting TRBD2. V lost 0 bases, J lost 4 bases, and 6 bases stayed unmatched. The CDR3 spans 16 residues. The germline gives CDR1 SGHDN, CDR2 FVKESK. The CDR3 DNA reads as TGTGCCAGCAGCCAAGATGGTGGGACTACTTACAATGAGCAGTTCTTC. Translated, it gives CASSQDGGTTYNEQFF.

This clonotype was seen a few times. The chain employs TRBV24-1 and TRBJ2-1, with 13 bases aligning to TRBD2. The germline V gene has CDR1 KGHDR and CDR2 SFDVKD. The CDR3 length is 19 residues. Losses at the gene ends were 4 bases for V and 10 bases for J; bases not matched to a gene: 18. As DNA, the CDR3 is TGTGCCACCAGTGACCCCACCGGACTAGCGGGAGCTTTTACTGGGGAGCAGTTCTTC. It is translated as CATSDPTGLAGAFTGEQFF.

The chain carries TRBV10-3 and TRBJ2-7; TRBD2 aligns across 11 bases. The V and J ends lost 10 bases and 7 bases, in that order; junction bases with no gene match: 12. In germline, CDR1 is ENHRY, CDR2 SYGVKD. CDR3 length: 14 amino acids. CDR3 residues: CANNSGRGDNEQYF. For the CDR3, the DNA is TGTGCCAATAATAGCGGGAGGGGGGACAATGAGCAGTACTTC.

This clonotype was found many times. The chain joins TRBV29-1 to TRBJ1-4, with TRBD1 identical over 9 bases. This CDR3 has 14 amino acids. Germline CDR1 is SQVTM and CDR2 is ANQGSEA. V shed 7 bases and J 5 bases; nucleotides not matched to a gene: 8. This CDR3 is CSAKTGTGNEKLFF. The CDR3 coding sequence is TGCAGCGCCAAGACCGGGACAGGGAATGAAAAACTGTTTTTT.